This paragraph reports one TCR beta chain. Molecular barcoding with unique molecular identifiers was used for the TCRbeta library. TCRdb analysed the PCR reads with MiXCR anew, one entry per CDR3 protein. This sample has almost 400,000 distinct CDR3 sequences, with roughly 20% found just once. Germline V CDR1 and CDR2: SGHVS, FNYEAQ. Trimming pared 1 base from V and 0 bases from J, leaving 13 bases between. The CDR3 sequence is 17 residues long. The data originate from a study of T-cell reconstitution after alpha-beta-depleted transplantation in children. The sample in question was PBMCs from the stem cell graft donor, obtained from the stem cell graft. The origin of this receptor is a human donor who donated a stem cell graft to a child with acute myeloid leukemia. The J gene is TRBJ1-3, the V gene TRBV7-6; perhaps TRBD1 as D (5 bases). In nucleotides, the CDR3 is TGTGCCAGCAGCTTAGGGGGGGGAAGACGCTCTGGAAACACCATATATTTT. Encoded protein: CASSLGGGRRSGNTIYF.